This T cell receptor beta chain derives from a study of OX40 agonist ivuxolimab in advanced cancers. As for the study in general: Patients in the trial were receiving intravenous ivuxolimab every 2 weeks, at doses of 0.01 to 10 mg/kg. Enrolled patients in dose escalation had cancers that were hepatocellular carcinoma, melanoma, renal cell or head and neck cancer.

Prior autoimmune disease or systemic immunosuppression barred patients. Peripheral blood came from all dose cohorts at three timepoints. Sequenced by immunoSEQ multiplex PCR; TCRdb stores in-frame clones only, minus some. This table has about 67,000 clones, approximately 90% appearing once. V lost 5 bases, J lost 3 bases, and 3 bases stayed unmatched. The CDR3 is 15 residues long. Germline CDR1 is MNHEY and CDR2 is SMNVEV (reference sequence). The sequencing used CD4+ or CD8+ T cells sorted from blood, collected in a trial of the OX40 agonist ivuxolimab. This rearrangement joins TRBV27 to TRBJ2-2, with TRBD2 matching 10 bases. This clonotype was sampled from an adult with an advanced solid tumor such as melanoma, head and neck, liver or kidney cancer. DNA of the CDR3: TGTGCCAGCAGTAGGAGCGGGAGGGACACCGGGGAGCTGTTTTTT. It yields the protein CASSRSGRDTGELFF.